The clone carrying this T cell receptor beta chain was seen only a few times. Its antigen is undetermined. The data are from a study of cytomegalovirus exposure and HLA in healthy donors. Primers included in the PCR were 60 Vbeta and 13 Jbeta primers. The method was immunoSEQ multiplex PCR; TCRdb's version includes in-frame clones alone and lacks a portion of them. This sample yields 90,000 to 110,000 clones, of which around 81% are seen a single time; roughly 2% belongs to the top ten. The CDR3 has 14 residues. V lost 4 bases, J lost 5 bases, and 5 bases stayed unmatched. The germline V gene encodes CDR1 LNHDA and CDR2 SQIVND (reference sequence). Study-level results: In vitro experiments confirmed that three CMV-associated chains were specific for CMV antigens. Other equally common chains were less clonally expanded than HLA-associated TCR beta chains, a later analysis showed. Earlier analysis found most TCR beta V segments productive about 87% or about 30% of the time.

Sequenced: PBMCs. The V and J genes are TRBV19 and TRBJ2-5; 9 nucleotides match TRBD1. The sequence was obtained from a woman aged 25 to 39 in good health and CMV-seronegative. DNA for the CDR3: TGTGCCAGTAGTAAGGGACAGGGAATCGAGACCCAGTACTTC. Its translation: CASSKGQGIETQYF.